What follows is one TCR beta chain and its context. The junction does not match germline at one end; this may be a read error. The assay was immunoSEQ multiplex PCR, and TCRdb's table has in-frame clones only and misses some. The data show approximately 250,000 clones, roughly 80% seen once. The sample belongs to a study of blood T cell repertoires in COVID-19. Germline V gives CDR1 SGHDT, CDR2 YYEEEE. This CDR3 spans 14 amino acids. The clonotype was recovered from a woman between 55 and 75 years old with active or convalescent COVID-19. The sequenced sample consisted of peripheral blood. The V gene is TRBV5-6, the J gene TRBJ1-6, with D hard to call. The chain's CDR3 is CASSLISSNSPLHF. The CDR3 nucleotides are TGTGCCAGCAGCTTAATTTCCTCTAATTCACCCCTCCACTTT.